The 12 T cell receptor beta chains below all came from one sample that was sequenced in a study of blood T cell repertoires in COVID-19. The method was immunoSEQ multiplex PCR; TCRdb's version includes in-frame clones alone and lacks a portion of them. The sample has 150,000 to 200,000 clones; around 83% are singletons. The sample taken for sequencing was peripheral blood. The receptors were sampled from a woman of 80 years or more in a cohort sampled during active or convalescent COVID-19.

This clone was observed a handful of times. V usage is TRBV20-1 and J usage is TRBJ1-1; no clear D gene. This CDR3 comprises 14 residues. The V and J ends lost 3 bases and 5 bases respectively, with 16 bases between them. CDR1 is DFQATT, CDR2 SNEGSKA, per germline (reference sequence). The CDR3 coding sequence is TGCAGTGCTAGTGTTTCAGGCCCTGGGACTGAAGCTTTCTTT. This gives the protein CSASVSGPGTEAFF.

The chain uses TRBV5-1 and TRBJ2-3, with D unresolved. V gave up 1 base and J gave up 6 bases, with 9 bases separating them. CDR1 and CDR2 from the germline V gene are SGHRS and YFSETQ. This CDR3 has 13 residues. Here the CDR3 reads CASSLTSLDTQYF. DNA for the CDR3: TGCGCCAGCAGCTTGACTTCCCTGGATACGCAGTATTTT.

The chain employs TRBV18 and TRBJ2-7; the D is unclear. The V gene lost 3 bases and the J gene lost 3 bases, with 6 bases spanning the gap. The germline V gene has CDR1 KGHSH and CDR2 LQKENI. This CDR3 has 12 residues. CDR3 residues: CASSPAGYEQYV. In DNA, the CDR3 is TGTGCCAGCTCACCGGCTGGCTACGAGCAGTACGTC.

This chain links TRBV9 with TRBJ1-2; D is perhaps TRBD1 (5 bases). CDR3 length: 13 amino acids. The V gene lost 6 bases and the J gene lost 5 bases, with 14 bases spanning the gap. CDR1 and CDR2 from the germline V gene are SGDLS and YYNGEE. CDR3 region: CASTQEGKYGYTF. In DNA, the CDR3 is TGTGCCAGCACCCAGGAGGGGAAGTATGGCTACACCTTC.

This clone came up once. The CDR3 spells CASSFSGGARTDTQYF. The CDR3 DNA reads as TGTGCCAGCAGCTTTAGCGGGGGGGCCAGAACAGATACGCAGTATTTT. The J gene is TRBJ2-3, the V gene TRBV7-6; 11 bases are a match to TRBD2. The ends lost 3 bases at V and 3 bases at J; junction bases unmatched: 5. Germline-derived CDR1 and CDR2 are SGHVS and FNYEAQ. The CDR3 runs 16 residues.

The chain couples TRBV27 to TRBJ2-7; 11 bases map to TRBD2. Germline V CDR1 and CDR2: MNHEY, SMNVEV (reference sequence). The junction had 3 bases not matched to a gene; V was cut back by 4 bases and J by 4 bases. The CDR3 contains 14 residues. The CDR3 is CASSSRLAGYEQYV. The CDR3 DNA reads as TGTGCCAGCAGTTCGAGACTAGCGGGATACGAGCAGTACGTC.

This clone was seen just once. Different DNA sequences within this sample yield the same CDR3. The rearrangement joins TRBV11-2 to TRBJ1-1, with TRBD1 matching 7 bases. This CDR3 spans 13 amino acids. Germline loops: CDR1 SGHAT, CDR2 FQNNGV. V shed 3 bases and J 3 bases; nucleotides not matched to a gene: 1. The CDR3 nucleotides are TGTGCCAGCAGCTTTGACAGGGACACTGAAGCTTTCTTT. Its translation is CASSFDRDTEAFF.

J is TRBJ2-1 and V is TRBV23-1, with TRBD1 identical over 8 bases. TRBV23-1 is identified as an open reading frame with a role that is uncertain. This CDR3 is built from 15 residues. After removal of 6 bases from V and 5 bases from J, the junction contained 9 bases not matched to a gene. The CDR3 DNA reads TGCGCCAGCAGCGCCCCGGGACAGGAGAACAATGAGCAGTTCTTC. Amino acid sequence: CASSAPGQENNEQFF.

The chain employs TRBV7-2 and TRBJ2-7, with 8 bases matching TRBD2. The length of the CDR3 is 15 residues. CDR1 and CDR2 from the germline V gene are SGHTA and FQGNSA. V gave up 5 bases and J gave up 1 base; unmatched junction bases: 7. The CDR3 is CASSITGTRSYEQYF. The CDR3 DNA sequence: TGTGCCAGCAGCATAACCGGGACTAGATCCTACGAGCAGTACTTC.

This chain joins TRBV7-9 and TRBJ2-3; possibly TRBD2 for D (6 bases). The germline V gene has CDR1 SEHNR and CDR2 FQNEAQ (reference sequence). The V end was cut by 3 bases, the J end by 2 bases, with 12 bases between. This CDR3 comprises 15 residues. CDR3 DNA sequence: TGTGCCAGCAGCTTGGATAGCGGACCCACAGATACGCAGTATTTT. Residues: CASSLDSGPTDTQYF.

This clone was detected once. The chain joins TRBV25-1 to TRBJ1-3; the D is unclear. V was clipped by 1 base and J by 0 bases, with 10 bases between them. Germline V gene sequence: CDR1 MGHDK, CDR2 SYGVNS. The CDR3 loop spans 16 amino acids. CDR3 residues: CASSELEQTSGNTIYF. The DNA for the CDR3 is TGTGCCAGCAGTGAATTGGAACAGACCTCTGGAAACACCATATATTTT.

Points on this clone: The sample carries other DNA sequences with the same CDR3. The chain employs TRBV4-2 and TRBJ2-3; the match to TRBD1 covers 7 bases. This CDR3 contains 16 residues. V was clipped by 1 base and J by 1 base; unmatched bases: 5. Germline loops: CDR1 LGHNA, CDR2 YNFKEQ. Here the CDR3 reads CASSQGSGGGTDTQYF. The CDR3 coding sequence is TGTGCCAGCAGCCAAGGTTCAGGGGGTGGCACAGATACGCAGTATTTT.